A single sample gave rise to the 14 T cell receptor beta chains below, sequenced in a study of T cells after somatic rescue of genetic block. The table came from immunoSEQ multiplex PCR; TCRdb's copy has only in-frame clones and leaves some out. In the table there are about 120,000 clones, 90% to 95% of which are singletons. The sequencing sample was made of peripheral blood mononuclear cells (PBMCs). The receptors come from a woman aged 18-29 years.

J is TRBJ2-1 and V is TRBV28, with TRBD1 matching over 9 bases. The CDR3 contains 14 residues. CDR1 MDHEN and CDR2 SYDVKM come from the germline V gene. After removal of 7 bases from V and 9 bases from J, the junction contained 10 bases not matched to a gene. CDR3 sequence: CASTTGQGLVEQFF. The CDR3 nucleotides are TGTGCCAGCACCACGGGACAGGGATTGGTTGAGCAGTTCTTC.

The rearrangement joins TRBV7-3 to TRBJ1-3, with no clear D. This CDR3 spans 18 amino acids. CDR1 SGHTA and CDR2 FQGTGA come from the germline V gene. V lost 4 bases and J lost 0, with 19 bases in between. This CDR3 reads CASSSKREGGHSGNTIYF. The DNA of the CDR3 is TGTGCCAGCAGCTCAAAAAGGGAGGGAGGCCACTCTGGAAACACCATATATTTT.

The rearrangement joins TRBV27 to TRBJ1-6; 7 bases agree with TRBD1. This CDR3 has 15 residues. J lost 2 bases, V lost 6 bases, and 4 bases had no gene match. Germline V gene sequence: CDR1 MNHEY, CDR2 SMNVEV (reference sequence). The CDR3 protein is CASRYRGPYNSPLHF. CDR3 nucleotide sequence: TGTGCCAGCAGGTACAGGGGACCCTATAATTCACCCCTCCACTTT.

The rearrangement joins TRBV7-8 to TRBJ2-7, with TRBD2 matching 10 bases. The length of the CDR3 is 15 residues. J was trimmed by 3 bases and V by 5 bases; bases with no gene match: 7. Germline CDR1 and CDR2: SGHVS and FQNEAQ. CDR3 coding DNA: TGTGCCAGCAGCCGCGGACTAGCGGAGAACTACGAGCAGTACTTC. Translation: CASSRGLAENYEQYF.

This chain joins TRBV28 and TRBJ2-7, with 9 nucleotides matching TRBD1. Trimming at V came to 3 bases and at J to 6 bases, leaving 3 bases not matched to a gene. Germline-derived CDR1 and CDR2 are MDHEN and SYDVKM. The CDR3 sequence is 13 residues long. CDR3 amino acids: CASSLGQGTEQYF. The CDR3 region has the DNA TGTGCCAGCAGTTTGGGACAGGGAACCGAGCAGTACTTC.

The chain links TRBV7-8 to TRBJ2-2; tentative D call: TRBD1 (5 bases). Germline V gene data show CDR1 as SGHVS and CDR2 as FQNEAQ. This CDR3 contains 16 residues. The ends were cut back, 3 bases at V and 3 bases at J, with 14 bases in the middle. CDR3: CASSLFSVGDTGELFF. In DNA form, the CDR3 reads TGTGCCAGCAGCTTGTTCAGTGTAGGGGACACCGGGGAGCTGTTTTTT.

The V call is TRBV2, the J call TRBJ2-3; D gene unclear. The V and J ends lost 7 bases and 7 bases respectively, with 9 bases between them. This CDR3 comprises 11 residues. Germline V lookup: CDR1 SNHLY, CDR2 FYNNEI. The CDR3 here is CASTASYTQYF. The CDR3 DNA is TGTGCCAGCACCGCTTCGTATACGCAGTATTTT.

The chain has TRBV4-1 and TRBJ2-3; either TRBD1 or TRBD2 may fit D (5 bases each). CDR1 is MGHRA and CDR2 is YSYEKL in the germline V gene. CDR3 length equals 17 residues. Trimming took off 5 bases at V and 0 bases at J, with 18 bases between the two ends. The CDR3 nucleotides read TGCGCCAGCAGCTCCCTCCTCCGGGGCGCTAGCACAGATACGCAGTATTTT. It specifies CASSSLLRGASTDTQYF.

The chain recombines TRBV11-3 with TRBJ2-1; 7 nucleotides line up with TRBD2. The CDR3 extends over 16 amino acids. Germline CDR1 is SGHNT and CDR2 is YENEEA. The trim removed 4 bases at V and 7 bases at J, leaving 13 bases unmatched. The CDR3 nucleotides are TGTGCCAGCAGCTCCTCGGACTGGCGGGGGAGTAATGAGCAGTTCTTC. This translates into CASSSSDWRGSNEQFF.

This chain connects TRBV7-3 to TRBJ1-6; tentatively, D is TRBD1 (5 bases). The V end was cut by 2 bases, the J end by 5 bases, with 13 bases between. The CDR3 spans 16 residues. Germline values: CDR1 SGHTA, CDR2 FQGTGA. This chain's CDR3 is CASSLEGTGNNSPLHF. The CDR3 DNA reads TGTGCCAGCAGCTTAGAAGGGACGGGGAATAATTCACCCCTCCACTTT.

This clone is a singleton in its sample. The V gene is TRBV5-1, the J gene TRBJ2-5; tentatively, D is TRBD1 (6 bases). The ends were cut back, 4 bases at V and 2 bases at J, with 15 bases in the middle. The germline gives CDR1 SGHRS, CDR2 YFSETQ. The CDR3 is 15 residues long. CDR3 in DNA: TGCGCCAGCAGCCCCCAGGGGCTGGTGCAAGAGACCCAGTACTTC. It is translated as CASSPQGLVQETQYF.

V is TRBV5-1 and J is TRBJ2-3; D remains unclear. The CDR3 runs to 13 residues. CDR1 is SGHRS, CDR2 YFSETQ, per germline. V was cut by 4 bases and J by 4 bases, with 10 bases left in between. CDR3 in amino acids: CASSPSTADTQYF. CDR3 DNA: TGCGCCAGCAGCCCCTCGACGGCAGATACGCAGTATTTT.

As for this clone: One end of the junction is discordant with germline, which a read error may explain. V gene TRBV11-2 combines with J gene TRBJ2-5; maybe TRBD2 (6 bases). The germline gives CDR1 SGHAT, CDR2 FQNNGV. This CDR3 contains 14 residues. CDR3 sequence: CASTPQAGGETQYF. CDR3 sequence (DNA): TGTGCTAGCACACCCCAGGCCGGGGGAGAGACCCAGTACTTC.

The chain joins TRBV4-3 to TRBJ1-1; D not resolved. Trimming shortened V by 0 bases and J by 5 bases, and 10 bases separated the two germline ends. CDR1 and CDR2 (germline): LGHNA, YSLEER. The CDR3 loop spans 14 amino acids. CDR3 in DNA: TGCGCCAGCAGCCAAGAGGTGGGGAGGACTGAAGCTTTCTTT. It translates to CASSQEVGRTEAFF.